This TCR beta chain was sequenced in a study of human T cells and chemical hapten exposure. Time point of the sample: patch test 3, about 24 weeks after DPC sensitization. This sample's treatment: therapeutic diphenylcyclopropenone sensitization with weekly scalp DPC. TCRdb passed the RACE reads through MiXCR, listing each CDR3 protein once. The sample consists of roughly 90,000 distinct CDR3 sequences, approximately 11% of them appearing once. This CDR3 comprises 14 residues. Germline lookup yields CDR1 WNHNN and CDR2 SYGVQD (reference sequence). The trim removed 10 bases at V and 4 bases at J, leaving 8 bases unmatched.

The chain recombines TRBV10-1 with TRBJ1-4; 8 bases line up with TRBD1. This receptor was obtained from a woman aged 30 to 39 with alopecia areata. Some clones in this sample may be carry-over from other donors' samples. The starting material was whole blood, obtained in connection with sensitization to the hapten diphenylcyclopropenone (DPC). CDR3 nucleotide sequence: TGCGCCACCCAGAACAGGGGGGATAATGAAAAACTGTTTTTT. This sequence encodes CATQNRGDNEKLFF.